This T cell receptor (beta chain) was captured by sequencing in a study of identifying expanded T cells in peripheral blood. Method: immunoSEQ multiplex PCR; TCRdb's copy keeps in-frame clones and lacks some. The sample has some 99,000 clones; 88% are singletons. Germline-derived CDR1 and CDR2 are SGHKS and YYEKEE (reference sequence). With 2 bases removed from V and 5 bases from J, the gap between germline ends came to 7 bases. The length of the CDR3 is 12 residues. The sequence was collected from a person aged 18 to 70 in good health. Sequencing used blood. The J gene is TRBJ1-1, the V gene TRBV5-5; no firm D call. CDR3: CASSFSGTEAFF. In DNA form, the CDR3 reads TGTGCCAGCAGCTTCTCGGGGACTGAAGCTTTCTTT.